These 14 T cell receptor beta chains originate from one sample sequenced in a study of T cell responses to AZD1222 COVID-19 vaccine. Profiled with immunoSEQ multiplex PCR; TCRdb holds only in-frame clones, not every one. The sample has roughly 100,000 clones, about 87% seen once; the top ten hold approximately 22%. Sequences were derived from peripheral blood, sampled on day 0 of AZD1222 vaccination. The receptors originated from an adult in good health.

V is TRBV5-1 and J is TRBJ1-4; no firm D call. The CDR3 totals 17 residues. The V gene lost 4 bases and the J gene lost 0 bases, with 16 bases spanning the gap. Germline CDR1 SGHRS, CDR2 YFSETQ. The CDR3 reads CASSPRTVATTNEKLFF. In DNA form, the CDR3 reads TGCGCCAGCAGCCCGCGGACGGTTGCCACAACTAATGAAAAACTGTTTTTT. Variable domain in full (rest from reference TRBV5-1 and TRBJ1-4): KAGVTQTPRYLIKTRGQQVTLSCSPISGHRSVSWYQQTPGQGLQFLFEYFSETQRNKGNFPGRFSGRQFSNSRSEMNVSTLELGDSALYLCASSPRTVATTNEKLFFGSGTQLSVL.

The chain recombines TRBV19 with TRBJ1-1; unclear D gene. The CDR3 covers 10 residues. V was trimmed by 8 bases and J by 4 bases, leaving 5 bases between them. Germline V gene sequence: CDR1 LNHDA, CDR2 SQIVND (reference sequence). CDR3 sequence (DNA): TGTGCCAGTGGGAGCACTGAAGCTTTCTTT. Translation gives CASGSTEAFF.

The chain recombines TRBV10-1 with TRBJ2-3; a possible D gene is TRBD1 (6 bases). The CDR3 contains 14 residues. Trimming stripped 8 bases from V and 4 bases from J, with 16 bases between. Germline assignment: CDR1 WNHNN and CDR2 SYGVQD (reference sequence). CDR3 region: CASAQGRVPDTQYF. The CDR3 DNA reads TGCGCCAGCGCACAGGGACGAGTTCCAGATACGCAGTATTTT.

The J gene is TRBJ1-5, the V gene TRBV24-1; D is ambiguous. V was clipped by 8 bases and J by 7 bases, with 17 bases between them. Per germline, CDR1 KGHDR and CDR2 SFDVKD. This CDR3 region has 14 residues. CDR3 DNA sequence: TGTGCCACCATTAAGGTGAGAAGGGCACAGCCCCAGCATTTT. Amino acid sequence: CATIKVRRAQPQHF.

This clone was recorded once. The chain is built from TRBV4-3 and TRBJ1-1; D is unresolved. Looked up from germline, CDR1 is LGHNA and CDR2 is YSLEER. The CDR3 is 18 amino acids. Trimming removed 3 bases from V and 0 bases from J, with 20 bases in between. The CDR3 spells CASSHPGCQFLMNTEAFF. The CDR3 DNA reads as TGCGCCAGCAGCCACCCGGGATGCCAGTTCCTTATGAACACTGAAGCTTTCTTT.

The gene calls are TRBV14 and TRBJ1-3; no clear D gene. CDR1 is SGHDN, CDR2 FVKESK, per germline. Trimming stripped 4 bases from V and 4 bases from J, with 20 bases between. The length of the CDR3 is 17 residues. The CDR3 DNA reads TGTGCCAGCAGCCCCCGTTCAGCAGCCTTCGGAGGAAACACCATATATTTT. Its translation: CASSPRSAAFGGNTIYF.

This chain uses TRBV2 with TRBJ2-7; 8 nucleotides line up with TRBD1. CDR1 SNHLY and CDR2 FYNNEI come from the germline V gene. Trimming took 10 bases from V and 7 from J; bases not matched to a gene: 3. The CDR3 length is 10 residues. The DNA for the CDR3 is TGTGCCACCAGGGGGCTAGAGCAGTACTTC. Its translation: CATRGLEQYF.

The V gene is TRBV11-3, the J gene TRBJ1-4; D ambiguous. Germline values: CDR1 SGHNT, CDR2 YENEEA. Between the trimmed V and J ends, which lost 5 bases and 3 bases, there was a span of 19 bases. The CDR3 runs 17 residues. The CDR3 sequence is CASSLGKARSANEKLFF. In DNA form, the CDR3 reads TGTGCCAGCAGCCTGGGTAAGGCCCGGTCAGCTAATGAAAAACTGTTTTTT.

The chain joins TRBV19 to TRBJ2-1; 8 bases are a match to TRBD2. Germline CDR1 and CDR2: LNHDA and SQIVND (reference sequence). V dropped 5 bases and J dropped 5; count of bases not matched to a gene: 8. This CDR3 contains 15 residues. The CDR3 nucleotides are TGTGCCAGTAGTGGTTGGACGGGAGGGGACAATGAGCAGTTCTTC. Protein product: CASSGWTGGDNEQFF.

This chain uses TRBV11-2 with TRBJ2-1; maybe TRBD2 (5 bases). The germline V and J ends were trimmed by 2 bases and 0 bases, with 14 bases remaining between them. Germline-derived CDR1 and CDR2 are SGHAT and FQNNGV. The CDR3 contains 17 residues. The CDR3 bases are TGTGCCAGCAGCTTATCCTTACGGACTTCCTCCTACAATGAGCAGTTCTTC. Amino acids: CASSLSLRTSSYNEQFF.

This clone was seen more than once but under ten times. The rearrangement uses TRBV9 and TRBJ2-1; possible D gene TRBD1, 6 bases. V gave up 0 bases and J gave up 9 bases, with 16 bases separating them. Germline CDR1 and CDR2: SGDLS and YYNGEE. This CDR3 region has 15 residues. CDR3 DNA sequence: TGTGCCAGCAGCGTAGGGGGGCCCAGAGGGAGTGAGCAGTTCTTC. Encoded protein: CASSVGGPRGSEQFF.

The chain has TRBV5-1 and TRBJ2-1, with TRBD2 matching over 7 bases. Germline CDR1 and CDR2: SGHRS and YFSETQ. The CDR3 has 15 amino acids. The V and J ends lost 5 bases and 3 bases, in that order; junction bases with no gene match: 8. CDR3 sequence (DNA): TGCGCCAGCAGTCCAGACTGGGGGGGCTACAATGAGCAGTTCTTC. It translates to CASSPDWGGYNEQFF.

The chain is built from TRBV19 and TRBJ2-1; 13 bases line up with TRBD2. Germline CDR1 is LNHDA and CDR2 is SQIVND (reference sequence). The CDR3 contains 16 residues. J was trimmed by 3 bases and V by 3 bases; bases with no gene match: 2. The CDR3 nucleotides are TGTGCCAGTAGTATCGGGACTAGCGGGGTCTACAATGAGCAGTTCTTC. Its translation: CASSIGTSGVYNEQFF.

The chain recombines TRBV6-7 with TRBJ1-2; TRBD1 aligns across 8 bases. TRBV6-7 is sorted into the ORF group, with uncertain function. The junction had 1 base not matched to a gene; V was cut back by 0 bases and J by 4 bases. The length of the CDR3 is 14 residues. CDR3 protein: CASSYSTGAYGYTF. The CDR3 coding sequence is TGTGCCAGCAGTTACTCGACAGGGGCCTATGGCTACACCTTC.